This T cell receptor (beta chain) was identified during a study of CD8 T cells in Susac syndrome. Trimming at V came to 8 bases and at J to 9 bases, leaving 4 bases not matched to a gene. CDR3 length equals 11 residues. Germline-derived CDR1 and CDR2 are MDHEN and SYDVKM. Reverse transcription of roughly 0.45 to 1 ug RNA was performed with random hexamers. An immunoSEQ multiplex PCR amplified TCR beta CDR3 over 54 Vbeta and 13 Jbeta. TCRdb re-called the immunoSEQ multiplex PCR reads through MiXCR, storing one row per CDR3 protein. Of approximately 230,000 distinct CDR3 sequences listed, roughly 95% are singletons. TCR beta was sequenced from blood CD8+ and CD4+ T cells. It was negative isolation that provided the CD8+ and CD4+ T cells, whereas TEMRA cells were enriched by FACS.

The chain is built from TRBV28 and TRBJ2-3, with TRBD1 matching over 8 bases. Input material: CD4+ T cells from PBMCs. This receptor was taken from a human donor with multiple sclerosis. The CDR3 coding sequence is TGTGCCAGCGGTGACAGGGGCACGCAGTATTTT. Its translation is CASGDRGTQYF.